Each of the 26 T cell receptor beta chains below was sequenced from the same sample in a study of blood T cell repertoires in COVID-19. TCRdb keeps only in-frame clones here, not all; method: immunoSEQ multiplex PCR. The repertoire holds tens of thousands of clones, with around four fifths as singletons. The specimen was peripheral blood. The receptor source for this set is a human donor in a cohort sampled during active COVID-19.

Written as DNA, the CDR3 is TGCAGCGTTGAAGTACAGCTGAACACTGAAGCTTTCTTT. Amino acids: CSVEVQLNTEAFF. This chain links TRBV29-1 with TRBJ1-1, with D unclear. The germline V gene has CDR1 SQVTM and CDR2 ANQGSEA. The CDR3 consists of 13 residues. V lost 1 base and J lost 0, with 6 bases in between.

This clone has ten or more counts. The chain uses TRBV4-2 and TRBJ2-1; 8 nucleotides align to TRBD1. The ends lost 6 bases at V and 3 bases at J; junction bases unmatched: 10. This CDR3 has 16 amino acids. The V gene's germline CDR1 is LGHNA and CDR2 YNFKEQ. The CDR3 protein is CASSYSGTGHYNEQFF. CDR3 bases: TGTGCCAGCAGTTACTCCGGGACAGGTCACTACAATGAGCAGTTCTTC.

This clone has just a few counts. This chain joins TRBV6-5 and TRBJ1-5; the D gene is possibly TRBD1 (5 bases). CDR1 MNHEY and CDR2 SVGAGI come from the germline V gene. This CDR3 contains 14 residues. Trimming pared 7 bases from V and 2 bases from J, leaving 12 bases between. The CDR3, as DNA: TGTGCCAGCACAGACAGTTTGGGCAATCAGCCCCAGCATTTT. Translated: CASTDSLGNQPQHF.

This rearrangement joins TRBV5-5 to TRBJ2-5; D is ambiguous. Trimming pared 3 bases from V and 7 bases from J, leaving 10 bases between. The CDR3 contains 12 residues. Germline V gene data show CDR1 as SGHKS and CDR2 as YYEKEE (reference sequence). The chain's CDR3 is CASSSNLRTQYF. CDR3 in DNA: TGTGCCAGCAGCTCTAACCTTAGGACCCAGTACTTC.

The J gene is TRBJ1-2, the V gene TRBV7-2, with D possibly being TRBD1 (6 bases). The V end was cut by 6 bases, the J end by 2 bases, with 10 bases between. The CDR3 covers 13 residues. Germline-derived CDR1 and CDR2 are SGHTA and FQGNSA. CDR3 in DNA: TGTGCCAGCAGTCCTCAGGGGAACTATGGCTACACCTTC. Its translation: CASSPQGNYGYTF.

This clone was recorded a few times. This chain joins TRBV4-1 and TRBJ2-4; a weak D match, TRBD2 (5 bases). There are 17 residues in the CDR3. The V end lost 0 bases, the J end lost 3 bases, and 15 bases lay between the germline ends. Germline V gives CDR1 MGHRA, CDR2 YSYEKL. CDR3 sequence: CASSQDLGESGKNIQYF. For the CDR3, the DNA is TGCGCCAGCAGCCAAGATCTTGGAGAGAGCGGCAAAAACATTCAGTACTTC.

V gene TRBV18 combines with J gene TRBJ2-7; the D gene is possibly TRBD1 (7 bases). Trimming pared 3 bases from V and 3 bases from J, leaving 15 bases between. From germline, CDR1 is KGHSH and CDR2 LQKENI. The CDR3 covers 15 residues. CDR3 sequence reads: CASSPQGGMGYEQYF. CDR3 bases: TGTGCCAGCTCACCCCAGGGGGGAATGGGCTACGAGCAGTACTTC.

This chain uses TRBV5-1 with TRBJ2-7; a possible D gene is TRBD2 (5 bases). The germline V and J ends were trimmed by 0 bases and 3 bases, with 19 bases remaining between them. Germline V gene data show CDR1 as SGHRS and CDR2 as YFSETQ. This CDR3 spans 17 amino acids. This CDR3 is CASSLELLGEGNYEQYF. The CDR3 region has the DNA TGCGCCAGCAGCTTGGAGCTATTAGGTGAGGGAAACTACGAGCAGTACTTC.

This sequence joins TRBV5-8 and TRBJ2-7; 9 positions agree with TRBD1. J gave up 2 bases and V 0 bases, and 3 bases lay outside the gene matches. This CDR3 is 15 amino acids long. The germline V gene has CDR1 SGHTS and CDR2 YDEGEE. CDR3 sequence: CASSLGTGDPYEQYF. The CDR3 region has the DNA TGTGCCAGCAGCTTGGGGACAGGGGACCCCTACGAGCAGTACTTC.

This clone was seen a handful of times. The chain recombines TRBV27 with TRBJ1-5; D unclear. CDR3 length equals 13 residues. Per the germline V gene, CDR1 is MNHEY and CDR2 is SMNVEV (reference sequence). The germline V and J ends were trimmed by 5 bases and 5 bases, with 10 bases remaining between them. CDR3 in amino acids: CASSLAKDQPQHF. Written as DNA, the CDR3 is TGTGCCAGCAGTCTAGCGAAGGATCAGCCCCAGCATTTT.

This clone has only a few counts. The chain recombines TRBV5-1 with TRBJ1-3, with 9 bases fitting TRBD1. Germline loops: CDR1 SGHRS, CDR2 YFSETQ. This CDR3 is built from 19 residues. V shed 2 bases, J shed 4 bases, and the junction held 16 bases outside the gene matches. The CDR3 sequence: CASSLRPSSRDRAGNTIYF. Here the CDR3 DNA reads TGCGCCAGCAGCTTACGACCATCGTCCCGGGACAGGGCCGGAAACACCATATATTTT. Filled out from reference TRBV5-1 and TRBJ1-3, the complete variable domain reads KAGVTQTPRYLIKTRGQQVTLSCSPISGHRSVSWYQQTPGQGLQFLFEYFSETQRNKGNFPGRFSGRQFSNSRSEMNVSTLELGDSALYLCASSLRPSSRDRAGNTIYFGEGSWLTVV.

The CDR3 loop reads CASSSQQGWYGYTF. CDR3 coding DNA: TGTGCCAGCAGCTCACAACAGGGGTGGTATGGCTACACCTTC. The rearrangement joins TRBV11-2 to TRBJ1-2; 7 bases map to TRBD1. The CDR3 runs to 14 residues. In germline, CDR1 is SGHAT, CDR2 FQNNGV. Germline trimming cut 4 bases from V and 5 bases from J; bases unmatched to any gene: 7.

This clone was found once. This chain joins TRBV11-3 and TRBJ1-1; possible D gene TRBD1, 6 bases. The ends were cut back, 5 bases at V and 6 bases at J, with 13 bases in the middle. Per germline, CDR1 SGHNT and CDR2 YENEEA. The CDR3 is 13 amino acids. The CDR3 here is CASSQGLVAEAFF. The CDR3 DNA is TGTGCCAGCAGCCAGGGGTTGGTGGCTGAAGCTTTCTTT.

This sequence joins TRBV7-2 and TRBJ1-2; D is unclear. Germline lookup yields CDR1 SGHTA and CDR2 FQGNSA. V was cut by 5 bases and J by 0 bases, with 13 bases left in between. This CDR3 contains 15 residues. CDR3 sequence reads: CASSAGPGANYGYTF. The CDR3 DNA reads TGTGCCAGCAGCGCCGGCCCGGGAGCTAACTATGGCTACACCTTC.

The V call is TRBV19, the J call TRBJ1-6; TRBD1 agrees at 7 bases. The germline V gene encodes CDR1 LNHDA and CDR2 SQIVND (reference sequence). V was clipped by 5 bases and J by 8 bases; unmatched bases: 3. CDR3 size: 13 residues. CDR3 nucleotides: TGTGCCAGTAGTGCCGACAGGGATTCACCCCTCCACTTT. This encodes CASSADRDSPLHF. The whole variable domain, remainder taken from reference TRBV19 and TRBJ1-6, is DGGITQSPKYLFRKEGQNVTLSCEQNLNHDAMYWYRQDPGQGLRLIYYSQIVNDFQKGDIAEGYSVSREKKESFPLTVTSAQKNPTAFYLCASSADRDSPLHFGNGTRLTVT.

This clone came up a few times. The chain employs TRBV6-1 and TRBJ2-7; 11 nucleotides agree with TRBD2. The V gene end was trimmed by 3 bases and the J gene end by 4 bases; junction bases not matched to a gene: 8. The CDR3 contains 16 residues. CDR1 is MNHNS, CDR2 SASEGT, per germline. The CDR3 loop is CASSERGTSGRYEQYF. The CDR3 DNA reads TGTGCCAGCAGTGAGCGGGGGACTAGCGGAAGGTACGAGCAGTACTTC.

The chain employs TRBV6-5 and TRBJ2-7; TRBD2 matches 7 bases. The CDR3 has 13 amino acids. Looked up from germline, CDR1 is MNHEY and CDR2 is SVGAGI. V gave up 6 bases and J gave up 5 bases; unmatched junction bases: 7. Here the CDR3 DNA reads TGTGCCAGCAGCCCCCTCGGGAGGCACGAGCAGTACTTC. Its translation: CASSPLGRHEQYF.

The V gene is TRBV6-5, the J gene TRBJ2-7; no firm D call. This CDR3 spans 16 amino acids. Germline-derived CDR1 and CDR2 are MNHEY and SVGAGI. V dropped 0 bases and J dropped 2 bases, with 14 bases sitting between them. CDR3 residues: CASSYSSVIQTYEQYF. DNA for the CDR3: TGTGCCAGCAGTTACTCTTCCGTCATCCAGACCTACGAGCAGTACTTC.

V is TRBV6-2 or TRBV6-3 and J is TRBJ1-3, with D tentatively TRBD1 (5 bases). CDR3 size: 16 residues. The germline gives CDR1 MNHEY, CDR2 SVGEGT. The V end lost 2 bases, the J end lost 0 bases, and 11 bases lay between the germline ends. The CDR3 region has the DNA TGTGCCAGCAGTTACGGAGCGGGGGACTCTGGAAACACCATATATTTT. Its translation is CASSYGAGDSGNTIYF.

In its sample, this clone was seen a few times. The chain has TRBV29-1 and TRBJ1-3; TRBD1 agrees at 8 bases. This CDR3 is 13 amino acids long. Looked up from germline, CDR1 is SQVTM and CDR2 is ANQGSEA. The J segment lost 3 bases and the V segment lost 7 bases, leaving 5 bases of the junction unmatched. The CDR3 DNA reads as TGCAGCGCATGGACAGGGAATGGAAACACCATATATTTT. It specifies CSAWTGNGNTIYF.

The gene calls are TRBV2 and TRBJ2-3; no firm D call. Germline V gene data show CDR1 as SNHLY and CDR2 as FYNNEI. Trimming pared 3 bases from V and 1 base from J, leaving 11 bases between. This CDR3 is 15 amino acids long. CDR3 nucleotide sequence: TGTGCCAGCAGTGATCACGTTACAGGCACAGATACGCAGTATTTT. This codes for CASSDHVTGTDTQYF.

V gene TRBV7-2 combines with J gene TRBJ2-1; 11 positions match TRBD2. The CDR3 spans 18 residues. The trim removed 3 bases at V and 0 bases at J, leaving 7 bases unmatched. Germline CDR1 reads SGHTA; CDR2 reads FQGNSA. The CDR3 spells CASSFSGGGANSYNEQFF. The CDR3 coding sequence is TGTGCCAGCAGCTTTAGCGGGGGGGGCGCCAACTCCTACAATGAGCAGTTCTTC.

This clone has just a few counts. This rearrangement joins TRBV15 to TRBJ1-4; 9 nucleotides line up with TRBD1. This CDR3 has 17 amino acids. In germline, CDR1 is LNHNV, CDR2 YYDKDF (reference sequence). Losses at the gene ends were 0 bases for V and 8 bases for J; bases not matched to a gene: 10. Here the CDR3 DNA reads TGTGCCACCAGCAGAGATTCTGTACAGGGGGCAGGAGAAAAACTGTTTTTT. It yields the protein CATSRDSVQGAGEKLFF.

This clone was counted a few times. The chain combines TRBV4-1 with TRBJ1-3; D is unresolved. V gave up 0 bases and J gave up 4 bases, with 13 bases separating them. CDR1 and CDR2 (germline): MGHRA, YSYEKL. This CDR3 comprises 16 residues. The CDR3 nucleotides read TGCGCCAGCAGCCAAGATCTGGAGGGTTCAGGAAACACCATATATTTT. It specifies CASSQDLEGSGNTIYF.

This chain links TRBV27 with TRBJ2-3, with 7 nucleotides matching TRBD2. Germline CDR1 and CDR2: MNHEY and SMNVEV (reference sequence). The CDR3 has 16 residues. V lost 0 bases and J lost 0; bases outside the gene matches: 3. The CDR3 DNA is TGTGCCAGCAGTTTATCGCTAGCGGTGAGCACAGATACGCAGTATTTT. This translates into CASSLSLAVSTDTQYF.

The chain links TRBV19 to TRBJ1-2, with D possibly TRBD1 on 6 matching bases. V lost 4 bases to trimming and J lost 0 bases, with 18 bases between them. The CDR3 length is 17 residues. CDR1 is LNHDA, CDR2 SQIVND, per germline (reference sequence). The chain's CDR3 is CASSTFSGTLANYGYTF. The DNA for the CDR3 is TGTGCCAGTAGTACATTTTCCGGGACATTAGCTAACTATGGCTACACCTTC.